The 6 T cell receptor beta chains given below trace back to one sample, sequenced in a study of immune characterization of retroperitoneal liposarcoma. TCRdb independently ran MiXCR on the PCR reads; one entry per CDR3 protein. The table has some 20,000 distinct CDR3 sequences, 37% seen once; the top ten hold about 7%. Specimen: blood. These TCRs come from a male donor with retroperitoneal liposarcoma.

The chain combines TRBV6-1 with TRBJ2-1; D call uncertain. The CDR3 covers 15 residues. The V end was cut by 3 bases, the J end by 13 bases, with 22 bases between. Germline lookup yields CDR1 MNHNS and CDR2 SASEGT. The CDR3 nucleotides are TGTGCCAGCAGTGACACCGAGGCGTACCAAGAGACCCAGTTCTTC. It codes for CASSDTEAYQETQFF.

This clonotype occurred a few times. The rearrangement links TRBV11-3 to TRBJ2-1, with a weak D call TRBD2 (5 bases). The CDR3 has 16 residues. The germline CDR1 and CDR2 sequences are SGHNT and YENEEA. Trimming took 1 base from V and 4 from J, leaving 14 bases between them. In DNA, the CDR3 is TGTGCCAGCAGCTTAGGGGTGGGAGAGGGATACAATGAGCAGTTCTTC. Its translation is CASSLGVGEGYNEQFF. Filled out from reference TRBV11-3 and TRBJ2-1, the complete variable domain reads EAGVVQSPRYKIIEKKQPVAFWCNPISGHNTLYWYLQNLGQGPELLIRYENEEAVDDSQLPKDRFSAERLKGVDSTLKIQPAELGDSAVYLCASSLGVGEGYNEQFFGPGTRLTVL.

The chain employs TRBV6-9 and TRBJ2-3; weak D call: TRBD2 (6 bases). CDR1 is MNHGY and CDR2 is SVAAGI in the germline V gene. The CDR3 spans 15 residues. Trimming shortened V by 7 bases and J by 0 bases, and 14 bases separated the two germline ends. The CDR3 DNA follows: TGTGCCAGCAAAAGGAGGGCCGGGAGCACAGATACGCAGTATTTT. Protein: CASKRRAGSTDTQYF.

By frequency in the sample, this clonotype is medium-sized. The chain employs TRBV6-1 and TRBJ2-1; 9 bases match TRBD1. The assigned J gene may be wrong: the sequence end matches TRBJ2-7 better. The CDR3 is 17 amino acids. CDR1 and CDR2 (germline): MNHNS, SASEGT. The CDR3 region is CASSEYNWGQGSYEQYF. In DNA, the CDR3 is TGTGCCAGCAGTGAATATAACTGGGGACAGGGCTCCTACGAGCAGTACTTC.

This clonotype was detected ten times or more. The V call is TRBV6-2 or TRBV6-3, the J call TRBJ2-2; 7 bases agree with TRBD1. The CDR3 is 15 residues long. CDR1 and CDR2 (germline): MNHEY, SVGEGT. Trimming cost V 5 bases and J 3 bases; bases outside gene matches: 6. CDR3 DNA: TGTGCCAGCAGTCCGGGGACAGACCACACCGGGGAGCTGTTTTTT. Translated, it gives CASSPGTDHTGELFF.

The rearrangement uses TRBV6-1 and TRBJ2-7; 8 nucleotides agree with TRBD1. The CDR3 is 16 amino acids. The germline CDR1 and CDR2 sequences are MNHNS and SASEGT. J lost 10 bases, V lost 6 bases, and 20 bases had no gene match. Here the CDR3 reads CASSPPRQGAGEPQYF. The CDR3 nucleotides read TGTGCCAGCAGCCCCCCGCGGCAGGGGGCTGGGGAGCCCCAGTACTTC.